Reported below is one T cell receptor (beta chain). Its cognate antigen is unknown. The data stem from a study of blood T cell dynamics during melanoma immunotherapy. Study in general: Patients with metastatic melanoma got pembrolizumab or nivolumab-ipilimumab as first-line care. Study outcomes and limitations: Clones driving repertoire changes may be melanoma-specific or general immune activation.

Trimming removed 0 bases at V and 8 bases at J, with 14 bases between. Germline V gene data show CDR1 as SGHTA and CDR2 as FQGTGA. The CDR3 is 15 residues long. Generated by immunoSEQ multiplex PCR, the TCRdb table keeps only in-frame clones and is missing some. The sample lists about 14,000 clones, 86% occurring once. Stated time point: week 3, after first cycle of checkpoint inhibitor. The V call is TRBV7-3, the J call TRBJ2-1; TRBD2 might be the D (6 bases). The sequence was obtained from a human donor with melanoma. The source material was blood, sampled from a patient treated with checkpoint blockade. DNA of the CDR3: TGTGCCAGCAGCTTAACGTCGGGACTGCTCGATGAGCAGTTCTTC. Translation: CASSLTSGLLDEQFF.